This T cell receptor (beta chain) was observed in a study of T cell responses to AZD1222 COVID-19 vaccine. The CDR3 covers 14 residues. The V and J ends lost 4 bases and 4 bases, in that order; junction bases with no gene match: 6. Germline CDR1 and CDR2: MNHEY and SVGAGI. Whole-study results and caveats: After two AZD1222 doses, spike-specific TCR breadth and depth rose versus day 0. Only 5 or 6 people who got AZD1222 tested seropositive at baseline. Clonal diversity may have been underestimated in mostly white British donors. There were vaccine-associated CD4 TCRs across spike, dominant at 160-218 and 743-854.

As regards this clone: Its antigen remains unknown.

Method: immunoSEQ multiplex PCR; TCRdb's copy keeps in-frame clones and lacks some. The sample contains approximately 100,000 clones, 70% to 90% of which appear only once. The input for sequencing was peripheral blood, taken on day 0 of AZD1222 vaccination. The TCR sequence derives from an adult in good health. V and J are TRBV6-5 and TRBJ2-7, with 8 bases matching TRBD2. CDR3 sequence: CASSSDGGDYEQYF. In DNA form, the CDR3 reads TGTGCCAGCAGTTCCGACGGGGGGGATTACGAGCAGTACTTC.